This T cell receptor (beta chain) stems from a study of blood T cell repertoires in COVID-19. Across the study: Some COVID-19 samples were acute and others convalescent; all came from the United States, Italy and Spain.

The CDR3 contains 15 residues. Germline loops: CDR1 SEHNR, CDR2 FQNEAQ (reference sequence). V was trimmed by 3 bases and J by 0 bases, leaving 12 bases between them. In its sample, this clone was seen once. TCRdb's copy holds only in-frame clones and misses some; the assay was immunoSEQ multiplex PCR. The sample shows 150,000 to 200,000 clones, 80% to 90% of them seen only once. This sequence originates from a human donor with active or convalescent COVID-19. The donor label of this sample is uncertain. This chain links TRBV7-9 with TRBJ2-7; D is possibly TRBD2 (6 bases). What was sequenced was peripheral blood. CDR3 bases: TGTGCCAGCAGCTTTCCGGGAGCCAGCTCCTACGAGCAGTACTTC. Amino acids: CASSFPGASSYEQYF.